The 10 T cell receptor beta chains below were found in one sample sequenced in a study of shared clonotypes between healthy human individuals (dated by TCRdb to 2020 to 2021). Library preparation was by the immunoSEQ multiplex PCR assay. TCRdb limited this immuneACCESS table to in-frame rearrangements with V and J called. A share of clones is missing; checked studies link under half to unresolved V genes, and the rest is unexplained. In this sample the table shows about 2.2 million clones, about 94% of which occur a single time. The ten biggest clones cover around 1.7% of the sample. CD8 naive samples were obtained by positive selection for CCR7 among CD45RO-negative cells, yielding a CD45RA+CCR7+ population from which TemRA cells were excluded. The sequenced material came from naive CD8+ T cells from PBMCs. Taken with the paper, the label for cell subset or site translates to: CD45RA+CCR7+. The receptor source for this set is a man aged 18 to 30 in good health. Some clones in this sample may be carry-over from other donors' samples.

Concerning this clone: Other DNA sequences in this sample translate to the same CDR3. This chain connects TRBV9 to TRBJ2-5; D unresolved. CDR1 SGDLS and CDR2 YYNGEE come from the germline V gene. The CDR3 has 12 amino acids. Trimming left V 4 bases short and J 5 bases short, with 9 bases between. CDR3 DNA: TGTGCCAGCAGCCCCCGCGGCGAGACCCAGTACTTC. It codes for CASSPRGETQYF. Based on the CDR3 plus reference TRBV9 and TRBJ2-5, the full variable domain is DSGVTQTPKHLITATGQRVTLRCSPRSGDLSVYWYQQSLDQGLQFLIQYYNGEERAKGNILERFSAQQFPDLHSELNLSSLELGDSALYFCASSPRGETQYFGPGTRLLVL.

In nucleotides, the CDR3 is TGTGCCAGCTCACCAATAGACGACCGGCCCCAGCATTTT. Its protein product is CASSPIDDRPQHF. The chain employs TRBV18 and TRBJ1-5; no clear D gene. Germline assignment: CDR1 KGHSH and CDR2 LQKENI. This CDR3 contains 13 residues. Trimming pared 2 bases from V and 9 bases from J, leaving 11 bases between.

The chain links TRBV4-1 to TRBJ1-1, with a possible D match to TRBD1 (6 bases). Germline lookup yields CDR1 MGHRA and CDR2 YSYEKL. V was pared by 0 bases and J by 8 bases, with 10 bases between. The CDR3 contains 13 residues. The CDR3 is CASSQDRTEEAFF. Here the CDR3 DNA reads TGCGCCAGCAGCCAAGATCGGACAGAGGAAGCTTTCTTT.

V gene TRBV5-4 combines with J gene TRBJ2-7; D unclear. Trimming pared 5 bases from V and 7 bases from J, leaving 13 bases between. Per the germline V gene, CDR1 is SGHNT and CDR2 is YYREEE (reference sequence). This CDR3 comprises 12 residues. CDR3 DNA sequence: TGTGCCAGCAGAATACAAAGTGGAGAGCAGTACTTC. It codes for CASRIQSGEQYF.

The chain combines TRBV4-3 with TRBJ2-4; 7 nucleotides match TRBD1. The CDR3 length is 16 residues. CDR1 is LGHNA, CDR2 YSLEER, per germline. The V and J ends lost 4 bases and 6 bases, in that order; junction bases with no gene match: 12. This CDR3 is CASSRMERGRLNIQYF. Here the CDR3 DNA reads TGCGCCAGCAGCCGGATGGAAAGGGGGCGACTAAACATTCAGTACTTC.

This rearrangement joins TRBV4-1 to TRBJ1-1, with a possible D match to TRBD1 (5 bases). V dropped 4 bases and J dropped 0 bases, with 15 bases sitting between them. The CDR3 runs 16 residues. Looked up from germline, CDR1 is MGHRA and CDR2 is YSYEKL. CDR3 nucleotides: TGCGCCAGCAGCCCCTCAGGAGGAGGGGTGAACACTGAAGCTTTCTTT. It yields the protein CASSPSGGGVNTEAFF.

CDR3: CASSLILSRGVTDTQYF. Written as DNA, the CDR3 is TGTGCCAGCAGCTTAATCTTATCGAGGGGGGTAACAGATACGCAGTATTTT. The chain combines TRBV7-3 with TRBJ2-3; D tentatively fits TRBD1 or TRBD2 (6 bases each). The CDR3 sequence is 17 residues long. Deletions cut 1 base from V and 3 bases from J, with 17 bases between. Germline V CDR1 and CDR2: SGHTA, FQGTGA.

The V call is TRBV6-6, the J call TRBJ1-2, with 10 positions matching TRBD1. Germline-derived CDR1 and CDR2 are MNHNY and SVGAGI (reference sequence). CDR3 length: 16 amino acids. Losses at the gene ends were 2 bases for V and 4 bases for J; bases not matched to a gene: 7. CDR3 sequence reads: CASSYLQTGGGYGYTF. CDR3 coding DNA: TGTGCCAGCAGTTACCTTCAGACAGGGGGCGGCTATGGCTACACCTTC.

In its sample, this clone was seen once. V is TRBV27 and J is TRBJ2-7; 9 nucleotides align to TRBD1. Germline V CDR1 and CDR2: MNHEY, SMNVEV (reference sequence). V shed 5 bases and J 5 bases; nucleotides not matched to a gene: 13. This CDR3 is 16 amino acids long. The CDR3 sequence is CASSPHPRDREDEQYF. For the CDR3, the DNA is TGTGCCAGCAGTCCGCACCCCCGGGACAGGGAGGACGAGCAGTACTTC.

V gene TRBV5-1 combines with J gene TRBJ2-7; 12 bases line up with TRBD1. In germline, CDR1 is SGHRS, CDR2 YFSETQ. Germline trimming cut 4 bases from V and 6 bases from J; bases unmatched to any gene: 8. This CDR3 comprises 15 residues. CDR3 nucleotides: TGCGCCAGCAGCCCCCGGGACAGGGGGCTCGTCGAGCAGTACTTC. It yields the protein CASSPRDRGLVEQYF.